This passage covers 12 T cell receptor beta chains from one sample sequenced in a study of T cells in Graves' hyperthyroidism and ophthalmopathy (dated by TCRdb to the late 2010s). Library creation used multiplex PCR. The sequencer listed for this sample is Illumina HiSeq 2000. The TCR beta CDR3 regions were amplified from the RNA transcripts. The TCR CDR3 was subjected to a first round of RT-PCR using the HTBI primer set and the Qiagen OneStep RT-PCR kit. In TCRdb, the public reads were trimmed at Q25 with fastp and aligned with MiXCR, with productive beta chains retained. Rows with one shared CDR3 protein collapse into an entry with the most common genes and DNA. This sample has about 340,000 distinct CDR3 sequences in its table, and around 23% of those were observed once. Together, the top ten hold over 45% of the sample. The sample was blood. The receptors originated from a woman between 45 and 65 years old with Graves' hyperthyroidism.

This clonotype appeared once. This may be a read error: a much more frequent sequence differs by one nucleotide. The chain couples TRBV5-1 to TRBJ2-7; TRBD1 matches 10 bases. This CDR3 comprises 15 residues. V lost 2 bases to trimming and J lost 0 bases; unmatched junction nucleotides: 2. In germline, CDR1 is SGHRS, CDR2 YFSETQ. The CDR3 DNA is TGCGCCAGCAGCTTCGGGACAGGGGCCTCCTACGAGCAGTACTTC. Translated: CASSFGTGASYEQYF.

The CDR3 sequence: CASRRRGVADTQYF. The DNA for the CDR3 is TGTGCCAGCAGGCGTAGGGGGGTTGCAGATACGCAGTATTTT. J is TRBJ2-3 and V is TRBV7-9; tentatively, D is TRBD1 or TRBD2 (6 bases each). V gave up 6 bases and J gave up 4 bases, with 14 bases separating them. Germline assignment: CDR1 SEHNR and CDR2 FQNEAQ (reference sequence). The CDR3 totals 14 residues.

This clonotype was detected many times. The chain joins TRBV7-2 to TRBJ2-3; D unresolved. Trimming took off 1 base at V and 5 bases at J, with 13 bases between the two ends. The CDR3 is made up of 15 amino acids. Germline values: CDR1 SGHTA, CDR2 FQGNSA. The DNA of the CDR3 is TGTGCCAGCAGCTTAGGGTCCCGGTTGGGAGATACGCAGTATTTT. This gives the protein CASSLGSRLGDTQYF.

The chain is built from TRBV6-1 and TRBJ2-2, with D possibly being TRBD2 (5 bases). Deletions cut 1 base from V and 8 bases from J, with 17 bases between. Germline V gene sequence: CDR1 MNHNS, CDR2 SASEGT. This CDR3 has 16 residues. The CDR3 loop reads CASSEERTVLGGELFF. CDR3 coding DNA: TGTGCCAGCAGTGAAGAGAGGACTGTTCTGGGAGGGGAGCTGTTTTTT.

This clonotype was found many times. The chain recombines TRBV28 with TRBJ2-5, with D maybe TRBD2 (7 bases). Germline V gene sequence: CDR1 MDHEN, CDR2 SYDVKM. The V end lost 5 bases, the J end lost 3 bases, and 16 bases lay between the germline ends. The CDR3 spans 15 residues. As DNA, the CDR3 is TGTGCCAGCAGTCGACGGGGGGCGGGGGAAGAGACCCAGTACTTC. It is translated as CASSRRGAGEETQYF.

The V gene is TRBV11-2, the J gene TRBJ2-7; D perhaps matches TRBD2 (6 bases). Trimming pared 1 base from V and 6 bases from J, leaving 19 bases between. CDR1 SGHAT and CDR2 FQNNGV come from the germline V gene. The CDR3 extends over 16 amino acids. Here the CDR3 DNA reads TGTGCCAGCAGCTTAGCCCTTGGACTCCCAGCGGGCGAGCAGTACTTC. Translating it yields CASSLALGLPAGEQYF.

The V call is TRBV20-1, the J call TRBJ1-4; a possible D gene is TRBD1 (5 bases). V shed 0 bases and J shed 0 bases, with 14 bases lying between them. Germline CDR1 and CDR2: DFQATT and SNEGSKA (reference sequence). The CDR3 runs 17 residues. CDR3 amino acids: CSARESGRGATNEKLFF. In nucleotides, the CDR3 is TGCAGTGCTAGAGAGTCAGGGAGAGGAGCAACTAATGAAAAACTGTTTTTT.

This clonotype was detected only a few times. CDR3 bases: TGCGCCAGCACAAGGGGAAATGAATACGGGGAGCTGTTTTTT. It yields the protein CASTRGNEYGELFF. The genes are TRBV5-1 and TRBJ2-2; possible D gene TRBD1, 5 bases. V was clipped by 6 bases and J by 7 bases, with 16 bases between them. The CDR3 is 14 amino acids. Germline loops: CDR1 SGHRS, CDR2 YFSETQ.

The chain links TRBV2 to TRBJ2-1; 7 bases agree with TRBD2. Germline CDR1 and CDR2: SNHLY and FYNNEI. CDR3 length: 16 residues. Trimming cost V 4 bases and J 8 bases; bases outside gene matches: 14. The CDR3 reads CASSGASGLDVYEQFF. The CDR3 DNA follows: TGTGCCAGCAGTGGAGCGTCAGGACTAGATGTCTATGAGCAGTTCTTC.

This clonotype was found a few times. This chain connects TRBV20-1 to TRBJ2-7; maybe TRBD1 (6 bases). V was trimmed by 5 bases and J by 0 bases, leaving 17 bases between them. Germline values: CDR1 DFQATT, CDR2 SNEGSKA (reference sequence). The CDR3 has 15 amino acids. The CDR3 nucleotides read TGCAGTGCTCCCCTACTAGGACAGAGCTCCTACGAGCAGTACTTC. Its translation: CSAPLLGQSSYEQYF.

V is TRBV7-6 and J is TRBJ1-5; no firm D call. The V end was cut by 5 bases, the J end by 4 bases, with 12 bases between. The CDR3 length is 14 residues. The V gene's germline CDR1 is SGHVS and CDR2 FNYEAQ. CDR3 nucleotide sequence: TGTGCCAGCAGCCATGCCGGGTTTAATCAGCCCCAGCATTTT. Residues: CASSHAGFNQPQHF.

The V and J genes are TRBV19 and TRBJ1-2; the D is unclear. Germline V gives CDR1 LNHDA, CDR2 SQIVND (reference sequence). The V and J ends lost 4 bases and 8 bases respectively, with 11 bases between them. CDR3 size: 12 residues. The chain's CDR3 is CASSNPGDGYTF. In DNA, the CDR3 is TGTGCCAGTAGTAATCCCGGTGACGGCTACACCTTC.